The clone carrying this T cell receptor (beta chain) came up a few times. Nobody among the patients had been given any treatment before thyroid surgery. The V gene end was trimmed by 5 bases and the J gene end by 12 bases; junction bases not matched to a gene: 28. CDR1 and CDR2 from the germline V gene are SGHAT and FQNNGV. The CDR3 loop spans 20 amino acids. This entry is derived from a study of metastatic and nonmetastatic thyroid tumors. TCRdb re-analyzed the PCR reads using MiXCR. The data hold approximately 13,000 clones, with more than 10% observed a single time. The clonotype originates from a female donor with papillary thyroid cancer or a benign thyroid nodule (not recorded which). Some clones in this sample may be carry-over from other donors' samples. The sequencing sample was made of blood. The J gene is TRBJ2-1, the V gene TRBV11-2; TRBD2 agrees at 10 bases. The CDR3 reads CASSRTAGISSGSSVWVQFF. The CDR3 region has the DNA TGTGCCAGCAGCCGAACCGCAGGGATTTCTAGCGGGAGCTCCGTGTGGGTGCAGTTCTTC.